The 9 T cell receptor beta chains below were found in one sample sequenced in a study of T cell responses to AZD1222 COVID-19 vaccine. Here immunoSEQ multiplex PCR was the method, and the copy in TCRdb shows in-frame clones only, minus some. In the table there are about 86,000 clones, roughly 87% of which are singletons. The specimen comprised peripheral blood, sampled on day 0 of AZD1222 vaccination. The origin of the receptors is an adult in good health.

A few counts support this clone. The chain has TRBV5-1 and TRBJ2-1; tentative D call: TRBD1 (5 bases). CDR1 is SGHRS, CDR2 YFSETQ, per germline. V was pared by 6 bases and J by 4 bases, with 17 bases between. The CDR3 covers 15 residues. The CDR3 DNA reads TGCGCCAGCAAAGTACTGGGGCGACTGTACAATGAGCAGTTCTTC. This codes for CASKVLGRLYNEQFF.

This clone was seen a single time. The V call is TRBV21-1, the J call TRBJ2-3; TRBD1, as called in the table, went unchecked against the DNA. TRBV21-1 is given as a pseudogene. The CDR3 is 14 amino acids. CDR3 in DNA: TGTGCCACCCAGGACAGGGGGAGGGAAGATACGCAGTATTTT. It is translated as CATQDRGREDTQYF.

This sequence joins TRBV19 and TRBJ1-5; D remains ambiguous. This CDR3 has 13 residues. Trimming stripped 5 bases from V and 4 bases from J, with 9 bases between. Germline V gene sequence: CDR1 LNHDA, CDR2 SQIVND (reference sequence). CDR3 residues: CASSPLTNQPQHF. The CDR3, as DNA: TGTGCCAGTAGTCCTCTGACTAATCAGCCCCAGCATTTT.

The CDR3: CAWSLPGPLEEKLFF. CDR3 nucleotide sequence: TGTGCCTGGAGCTTACCGGGACCCCTTGAGGAAAAACTGTTTTTT. The genes are TRBV30 and TRBJ1-4; maybe TRBD1 (5 bases). This CDR3 is 15 amino acids long. Germline loops: CDR1 GTSNPN, CDR2 SVGIG (reference sequence). V shed 3 bases and J shed 8 bases, with 19 bases lying between them.

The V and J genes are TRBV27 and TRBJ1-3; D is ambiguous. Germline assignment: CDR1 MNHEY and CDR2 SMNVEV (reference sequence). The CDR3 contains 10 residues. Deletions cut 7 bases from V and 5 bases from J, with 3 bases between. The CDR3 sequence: CASTRNTIYF. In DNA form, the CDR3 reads TGTGCCAGCACCCGAAACACCATATATTTT.

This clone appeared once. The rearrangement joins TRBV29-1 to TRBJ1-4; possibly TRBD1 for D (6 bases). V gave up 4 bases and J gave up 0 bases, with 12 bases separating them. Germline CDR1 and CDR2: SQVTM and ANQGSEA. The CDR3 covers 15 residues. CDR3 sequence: CSVGGGFATNEKLFF. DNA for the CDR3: TGCAGCGTTGGGGGGGGCTTTGCAACTAATGAAAAACTGTTTTTT.

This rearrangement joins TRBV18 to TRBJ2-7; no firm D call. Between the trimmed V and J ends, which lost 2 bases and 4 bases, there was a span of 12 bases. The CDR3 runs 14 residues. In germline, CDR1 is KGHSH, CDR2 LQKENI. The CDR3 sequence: CASSPKAGRYEQYF. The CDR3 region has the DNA TGTGCCAGCTCACCAAAGGCAGGTCGATACGAGCAGTACTTC.

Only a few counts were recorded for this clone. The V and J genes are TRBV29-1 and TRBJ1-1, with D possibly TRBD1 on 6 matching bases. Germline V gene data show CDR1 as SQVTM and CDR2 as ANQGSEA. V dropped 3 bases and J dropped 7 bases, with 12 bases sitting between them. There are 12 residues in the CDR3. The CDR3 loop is CSVESGVLEAFF. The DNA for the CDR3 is TGCAGCGTTGAGTCAGGGGTACTTGAAGCTTTCTTT.

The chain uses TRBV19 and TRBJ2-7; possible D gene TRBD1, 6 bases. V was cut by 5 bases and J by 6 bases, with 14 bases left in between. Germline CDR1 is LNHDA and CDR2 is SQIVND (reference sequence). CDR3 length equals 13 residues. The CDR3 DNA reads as TGTGCCAGTAGTCGCGGACAGTCGGTCGAGCAGTACTTC. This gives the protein CASSRGQSVEQYF.